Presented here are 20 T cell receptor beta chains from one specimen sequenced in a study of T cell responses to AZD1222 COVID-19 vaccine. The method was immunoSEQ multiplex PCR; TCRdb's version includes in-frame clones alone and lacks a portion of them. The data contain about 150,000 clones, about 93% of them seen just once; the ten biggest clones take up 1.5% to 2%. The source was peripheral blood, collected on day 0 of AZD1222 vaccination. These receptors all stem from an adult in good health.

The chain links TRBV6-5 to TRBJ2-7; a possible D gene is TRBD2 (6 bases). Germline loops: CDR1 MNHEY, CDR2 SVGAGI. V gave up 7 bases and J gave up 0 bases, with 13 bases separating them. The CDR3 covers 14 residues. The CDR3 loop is CASKRDLNSYEQYF. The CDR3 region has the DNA TGTGCCAGCAAGAGGGACTTGAACTCCTACGAGCAGTACTTC.

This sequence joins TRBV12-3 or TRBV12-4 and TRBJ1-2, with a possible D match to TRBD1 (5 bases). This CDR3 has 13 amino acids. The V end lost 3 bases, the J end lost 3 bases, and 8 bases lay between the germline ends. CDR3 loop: CASSLGQYYGYTF. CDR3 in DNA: TGTGCCAGCAGTTTGGGGCAGTACTATGGCTACACCTTC.

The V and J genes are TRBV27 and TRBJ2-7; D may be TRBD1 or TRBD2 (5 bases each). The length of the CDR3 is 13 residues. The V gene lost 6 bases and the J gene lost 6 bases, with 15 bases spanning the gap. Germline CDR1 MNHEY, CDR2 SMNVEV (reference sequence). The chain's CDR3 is CASSLGDHAEQYF. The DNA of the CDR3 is TGTGCCAGCAGCCTAGGGGACCACGCCGAGCAGTACTTC.

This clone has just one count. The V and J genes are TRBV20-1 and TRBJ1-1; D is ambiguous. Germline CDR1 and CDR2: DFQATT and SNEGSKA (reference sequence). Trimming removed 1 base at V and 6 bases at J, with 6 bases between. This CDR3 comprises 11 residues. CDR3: CSARAGAEAFF. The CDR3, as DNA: TGCAGTGCTAGAGCCGGAGCTGAAGCTTTCTTT.

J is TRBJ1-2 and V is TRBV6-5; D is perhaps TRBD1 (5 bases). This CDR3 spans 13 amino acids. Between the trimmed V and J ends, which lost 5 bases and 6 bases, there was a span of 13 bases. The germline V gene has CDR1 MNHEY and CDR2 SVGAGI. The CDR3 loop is CASSNPLGHGYTF. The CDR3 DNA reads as TGTGCCAGCAGTAACCCGTTGGGGCATGGCTACACCTTC.

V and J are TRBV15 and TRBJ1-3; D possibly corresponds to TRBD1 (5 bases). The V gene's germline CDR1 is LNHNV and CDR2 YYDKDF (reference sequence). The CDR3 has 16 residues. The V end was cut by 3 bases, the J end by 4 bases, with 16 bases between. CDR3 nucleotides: TGTGCCACCAGCAGCCGGGACCGGGGCTTCGGAAACACCATATATTTT. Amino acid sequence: CATSSRDRGFGNTIYF.

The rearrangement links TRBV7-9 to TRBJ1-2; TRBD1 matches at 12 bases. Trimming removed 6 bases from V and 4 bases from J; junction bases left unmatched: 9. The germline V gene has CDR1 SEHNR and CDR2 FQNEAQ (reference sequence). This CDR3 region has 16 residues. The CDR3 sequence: CASSLRAGQGAYGYTF. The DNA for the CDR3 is TGTGCCAGCAGTCTTAGGGCGGGACAGGGGGCCTATGGCTACACCTTC. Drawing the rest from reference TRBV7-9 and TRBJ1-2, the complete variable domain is DTGVSQNPRHKITKRGQNVTFRCDPISEHNRLYWYRQTLGQGPEFLTYFQNEAQLEKSRLLSDRFSAERPKGSFSTLEIQRTEQGDSAMYLCASSLRAGQGAYGYTFGSGTRLTVV.

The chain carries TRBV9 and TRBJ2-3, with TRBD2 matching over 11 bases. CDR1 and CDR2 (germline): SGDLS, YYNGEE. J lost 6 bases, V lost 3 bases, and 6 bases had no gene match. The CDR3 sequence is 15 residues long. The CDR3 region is CASSALLAGADTQYF. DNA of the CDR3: TGTGCCAGCAGCGCGCTACTAGCGGGAGCGGATACGCAGTATTTT.

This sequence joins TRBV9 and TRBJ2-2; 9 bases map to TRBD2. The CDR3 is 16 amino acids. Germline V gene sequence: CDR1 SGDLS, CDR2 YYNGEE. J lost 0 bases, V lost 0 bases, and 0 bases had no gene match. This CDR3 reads CASSVASGANTGELFF. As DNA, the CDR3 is TGTGCCAGCAGCGTAGCTAGCGGGGCGAACACCGGGGAGCTGTTTTTT.

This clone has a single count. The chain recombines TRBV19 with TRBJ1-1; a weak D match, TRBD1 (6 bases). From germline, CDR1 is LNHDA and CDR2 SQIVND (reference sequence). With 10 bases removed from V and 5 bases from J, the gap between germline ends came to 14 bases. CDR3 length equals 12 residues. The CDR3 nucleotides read TGTGCCACTACAACAGGGTGGACTGAAGCTTTCTTT. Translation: CATTTGWTEAFF.

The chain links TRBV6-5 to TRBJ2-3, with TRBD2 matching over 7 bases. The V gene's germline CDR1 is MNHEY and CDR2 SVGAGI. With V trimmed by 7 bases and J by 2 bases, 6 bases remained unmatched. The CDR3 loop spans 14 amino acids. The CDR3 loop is CASTREVSTDTQYF. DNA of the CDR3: TGTGCCAGCACCCGGGAGGTTTCCACAGATACGCAGTATTTT.

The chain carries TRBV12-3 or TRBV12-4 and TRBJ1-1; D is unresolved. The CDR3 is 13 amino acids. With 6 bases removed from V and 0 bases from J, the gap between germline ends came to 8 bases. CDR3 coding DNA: TGTGCCAGCAGAACTGGGATGAACACTGAAGCTTTCTTT. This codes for CASRTGMNTEAFF.

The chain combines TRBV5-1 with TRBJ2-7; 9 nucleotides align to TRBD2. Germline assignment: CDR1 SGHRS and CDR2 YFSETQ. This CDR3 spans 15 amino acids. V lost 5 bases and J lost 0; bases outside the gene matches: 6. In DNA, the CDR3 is TGCGCCAGCAGTCAGCTAGCGGGAACCTCCTACGAGCAGTACTTC. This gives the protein CASSQLAGTSYEQYF. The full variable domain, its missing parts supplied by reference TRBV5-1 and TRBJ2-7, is KAGVTQTPRYLIKTRGQQVTLSCSPISGHRSVSWYQQTPGQGLQFLFEYFSETQRNKGNFPGRFSGRQFSNSRSEMNVSTLELGDSALYLCASSQLAGTSYEQYFGPGTRLTVT.

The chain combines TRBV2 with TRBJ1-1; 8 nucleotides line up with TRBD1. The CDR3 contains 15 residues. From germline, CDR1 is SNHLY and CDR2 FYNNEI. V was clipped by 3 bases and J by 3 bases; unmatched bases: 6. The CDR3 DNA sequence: TGTGCCAGCAGTGATTCAGGGGGCGAGTACACTGAAGCTTTCTTT. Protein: CASSDSGGEYTEAFF.

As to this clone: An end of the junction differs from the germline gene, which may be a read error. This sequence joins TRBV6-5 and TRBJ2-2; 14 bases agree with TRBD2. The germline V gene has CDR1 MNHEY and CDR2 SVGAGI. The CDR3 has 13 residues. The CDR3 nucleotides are TGTGCCAGCAGGCCGGGACTAGCGGGGGAGAGGATTTTT. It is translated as CASRPGLAGERIF.

CDR3: CASSLQSGGLGYGYTF. CDR3 sequence (DNA): TGTGCCAGTAGTCTACAGTCGGGGGGGCTGGGCTATGGCTACACCTTC. The J gene is TRBJ1-2, the V gene TRBV19; tentative D call: TRBD1 (6 bases). The CDR3 consists of 16 residues. The ends were cut back, 5 bases at V and 4 bases at J, with 20 bases in the middle. CDR1 is LNHDA and CDR2 is SQIVND in the germline V gene (reference sequence).

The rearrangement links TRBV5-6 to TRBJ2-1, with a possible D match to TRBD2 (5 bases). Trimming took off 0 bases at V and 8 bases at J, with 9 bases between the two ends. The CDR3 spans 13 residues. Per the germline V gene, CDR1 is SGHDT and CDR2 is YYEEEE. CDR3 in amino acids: CASSLATGDEQFF. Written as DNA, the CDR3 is TGTGCCAGCAGCTTGGCCACCGGGGATGAGCAGTTCTTC.

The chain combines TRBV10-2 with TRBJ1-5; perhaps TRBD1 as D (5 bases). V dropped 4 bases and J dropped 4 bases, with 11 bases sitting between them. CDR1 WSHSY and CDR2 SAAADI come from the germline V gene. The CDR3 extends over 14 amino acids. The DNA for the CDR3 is TGCGCCAGCAGTGGTCCCGGGGGAAATCAGCCCCAGCATTTT. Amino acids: CASSGPGGNQPQHF.

The CDR3 loop is CAAKRQGFSYEQYF. The DNA of the CDR3 is TGTGCCGCCAAGCGGCAGGGGTTTTCCTACGAGCAGTACTTC. The chain is built from TRBV28 and TRBJ2-7, with D maybe TRBD1 (6 bases). V shed 11 bases and J shed 1 base, with 18 bases lying between them. The CDR3 is 14 residues long. Germline V gene data show CDR1 as MDHEN and CDR2 as SYDVKM.

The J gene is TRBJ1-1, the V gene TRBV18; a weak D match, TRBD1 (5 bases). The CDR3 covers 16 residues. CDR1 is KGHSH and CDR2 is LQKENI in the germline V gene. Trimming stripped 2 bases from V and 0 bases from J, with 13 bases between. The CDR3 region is CASSPNRYEMNTEAFF. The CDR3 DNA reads TGTGCCAGCTCACCAAACAGGTATGAGATGAACACTGAAGCTTTCTTT.